This T cell receptor beta chain was captured by sequencing in a study of OX40 agonist ivuxolimab in advanced cancers. Study findings and constraints: Researchers did not determine the expanded peripheral T cells' antigen specificity.

Trimming removed 2 bases from V and 2 bases from J, with 9 bases in between. Germline V lookup: CDR1 MNHEY, CDR2 SMNVEV (reference sequence). This CDR3 has 14 residues. The table came from immunoSEQ multiplex PCR; TCRdb's copy has only in-frame clones and leaves some out. The sample lists fewer than 65,000 clones; 80% to 90% were seen once. On this clone itself: Its matching antigen is unknown.

This sample comprised CD4+ or CD8+ T cells sorted from blood, obtained in a trial of the OX40 agonist ivuxolimab. The receptor was isolated from an adult with an advanced solid tumor such as melanoma, head and neck, liver or kidney cancer. The chain carries TRBV27 and TRBJ2-5; no reliable D call. The CDR3 DNA reads TGTGCCAGCAGTTTACGCGGTCGACAAGAGACCCAGTACTTC. Protein product: CASSLRGRQETQYF.